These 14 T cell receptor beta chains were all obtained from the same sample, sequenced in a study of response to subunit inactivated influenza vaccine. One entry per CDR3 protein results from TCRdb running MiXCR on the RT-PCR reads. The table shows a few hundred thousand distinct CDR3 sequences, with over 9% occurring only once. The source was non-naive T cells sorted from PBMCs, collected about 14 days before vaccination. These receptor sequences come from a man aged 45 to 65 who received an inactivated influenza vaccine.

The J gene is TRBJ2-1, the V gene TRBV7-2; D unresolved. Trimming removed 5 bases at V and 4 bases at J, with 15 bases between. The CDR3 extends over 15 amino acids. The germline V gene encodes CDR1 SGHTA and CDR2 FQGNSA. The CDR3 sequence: CASSNRAQAYNEQFF. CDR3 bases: TGTGCCAGCAGCAACCGGGCCCAGGCTTACAATGAGCAGTTCTTC.

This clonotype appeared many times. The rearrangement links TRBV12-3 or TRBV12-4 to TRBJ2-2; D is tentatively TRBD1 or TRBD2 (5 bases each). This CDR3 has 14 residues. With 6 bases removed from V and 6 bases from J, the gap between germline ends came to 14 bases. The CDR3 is CASRTGEGSGELFF. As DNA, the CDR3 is TGTGCCAGCAGGACCGGAGAGGGGTCCGGGGAGCTGTTTTTT.

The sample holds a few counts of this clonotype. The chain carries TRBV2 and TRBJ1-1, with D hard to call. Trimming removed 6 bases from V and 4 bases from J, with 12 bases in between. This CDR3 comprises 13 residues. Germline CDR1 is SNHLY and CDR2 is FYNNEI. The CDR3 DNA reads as TGTGCCAGCAGCAACGGACGGAGCACTGAAGCTTTCTTT. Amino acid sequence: CASSNGRSTEAFF.

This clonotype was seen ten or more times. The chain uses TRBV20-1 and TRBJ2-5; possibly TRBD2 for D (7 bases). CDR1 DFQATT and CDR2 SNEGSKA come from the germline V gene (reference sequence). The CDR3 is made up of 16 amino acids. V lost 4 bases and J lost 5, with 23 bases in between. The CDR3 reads CSATLIRGAGGETQYF. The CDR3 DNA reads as TGCAGTGCTACCCTGATTCGGGGGGCGGGCGGTGAGACCCAGTACTTC.

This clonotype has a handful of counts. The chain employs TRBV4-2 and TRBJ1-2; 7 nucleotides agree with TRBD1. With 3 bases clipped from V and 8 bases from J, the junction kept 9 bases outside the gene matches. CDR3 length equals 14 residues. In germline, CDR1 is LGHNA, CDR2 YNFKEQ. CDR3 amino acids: CASSQTGWAGGYTF. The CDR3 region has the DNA TGTGCCAGCAGCCAGACAGGGTGGGCTGGAGGCTACACCTTC.

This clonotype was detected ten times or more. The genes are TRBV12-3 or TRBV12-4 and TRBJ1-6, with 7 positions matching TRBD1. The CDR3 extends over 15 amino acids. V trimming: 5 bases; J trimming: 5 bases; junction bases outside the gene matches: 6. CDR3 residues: CASSVRDRDNSPLHF. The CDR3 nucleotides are TGTGCCAGCAGTGTCCGGGACAGAGATAATTCACCCCTCCACTTT.

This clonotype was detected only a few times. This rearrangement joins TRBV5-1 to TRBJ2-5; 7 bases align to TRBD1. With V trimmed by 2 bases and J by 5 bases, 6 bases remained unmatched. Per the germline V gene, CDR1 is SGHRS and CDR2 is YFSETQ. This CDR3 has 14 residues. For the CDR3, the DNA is TGCGCCAGCAGCTTAGGACAGGCTGTCGAGACCCAGTACTTC. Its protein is CASSLGQAVETQYF.

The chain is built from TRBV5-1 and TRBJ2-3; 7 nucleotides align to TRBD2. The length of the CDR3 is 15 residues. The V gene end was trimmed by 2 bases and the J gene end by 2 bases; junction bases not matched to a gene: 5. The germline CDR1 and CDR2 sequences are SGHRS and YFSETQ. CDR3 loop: CASSFTGRTTDTQYF. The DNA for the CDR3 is TGCGCCAGCAGCTTTACCGGGAGGACCACAGATACGCAGTATTTT.

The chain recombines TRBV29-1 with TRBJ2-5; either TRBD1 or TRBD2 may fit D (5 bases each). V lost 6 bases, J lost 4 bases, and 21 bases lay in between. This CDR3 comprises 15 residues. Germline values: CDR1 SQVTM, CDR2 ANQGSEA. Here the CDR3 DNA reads TGCAGCGTGGGGGAAGGGTACATTGCGGGAGAGACCCAGTACTTC. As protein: CSVGEGYIAGETQYF.

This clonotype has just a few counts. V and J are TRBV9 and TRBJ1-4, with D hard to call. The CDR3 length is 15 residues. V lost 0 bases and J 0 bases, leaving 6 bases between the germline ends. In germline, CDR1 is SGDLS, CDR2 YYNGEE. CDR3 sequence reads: CASSVGAATNEKLFF. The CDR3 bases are TGTGCCAGCAGCGTAGGGGCTGCAACTAATGAAAAACTGTTTTTT.

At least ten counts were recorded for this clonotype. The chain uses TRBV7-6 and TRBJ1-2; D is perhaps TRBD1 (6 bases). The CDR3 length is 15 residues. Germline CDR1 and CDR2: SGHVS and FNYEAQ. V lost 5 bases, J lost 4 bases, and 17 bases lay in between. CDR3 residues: CASSPGGGAGYGYTF. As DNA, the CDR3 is TGTGCCAGCAGCCCCGGCGGGGGGGCGGGCTATGGCTACACCTTC.

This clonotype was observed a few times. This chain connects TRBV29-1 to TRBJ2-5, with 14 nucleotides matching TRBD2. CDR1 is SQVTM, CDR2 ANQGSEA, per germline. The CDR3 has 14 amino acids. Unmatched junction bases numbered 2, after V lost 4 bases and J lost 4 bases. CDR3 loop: CSVGLAGGLETQYF. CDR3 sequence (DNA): TGCAGCGTTGGACTAGCGGGGGGGTTAGAGACCCAGTACTTC.

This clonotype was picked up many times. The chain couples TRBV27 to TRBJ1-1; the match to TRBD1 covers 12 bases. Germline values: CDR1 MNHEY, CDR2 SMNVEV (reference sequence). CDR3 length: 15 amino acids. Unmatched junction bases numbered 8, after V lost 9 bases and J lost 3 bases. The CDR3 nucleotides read TGTGCCAGTGAAAAGGGACAGGGGGCGCACACTGAAGCTTTCTTT. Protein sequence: CASEKGQGAHTEAFF.

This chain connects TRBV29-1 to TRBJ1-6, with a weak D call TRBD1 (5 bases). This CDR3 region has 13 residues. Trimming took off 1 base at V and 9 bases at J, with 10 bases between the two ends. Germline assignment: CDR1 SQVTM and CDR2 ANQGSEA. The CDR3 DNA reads TGCAGCGTTGAAGTCCAGGGAGGTTCACCCCTCCACTTT. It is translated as CSVEVQGGSPLHF.